The entry below gives a single T cell receptor beta chain sequence along with its context. No antigen is known for it. No qualities accompany the bases; no much larger clone lies one base away. One collaborating source in Seattle enrolled patients while the patients were actively infected and followed the patients over time throughout the course of disease. Collaborating institutions collected whole blood in K2EDTA tubes following their own protocols. For TCRbeta analysis, collaborator samples were shipped as frozen whole blood, as isolated PBMCs, or as DNA extracted from either sample type. The sample belongs to a study of blood T cell repertoires in COVID-19 (TCRdb year 2020). For context, the study as a whole: The collaborator samples originated in the United States, Italy and Spain and spanned the acute and convalescent phases of COVID-19. The material from the prospective study consisted of cDNA or gDNA derived from T cells, B-cell-depleted T cells, or PBMCs. Subjects who had been exposed to COVID-19, were actively infected with it, or had recovered from it provided the deeply sampled blood TCRbeta repertoires that made up the dataset. A freely available public database, intended as a resource for researchers studying the immune response to SARS-CoV-2, is where the repertoires were released. Samples came from the ongoing ImmuneRACE study (first 160 participants) plus 1,254 subjects from 6 global collaborators. The sample metadata nearly always contained a de-identified subject ID, COVID-19 status, age in years and sex. Where HLA class I and class II types were available, the types were taken from metadata supplied by the sample provider, not from assay-based typing.

The germline V end is reduced by 0 bases and the J end by 0 bases; junction bases left unmatched: 6. CDR1 and CDR2, looked up from the germline V gene (reference sequence), are LNHNV and YYDKDF. The CDR3 holds 17 amino acids from the cysteine to the phenylalanine. This entry keeps only the CDR3 DNA: 51 bases, framed from base 1. Findings and caveats that apply to the study as a whole: Clinical and demographic metadata were provided uncurated, with the amount varying by source and participant.

TCRbeta CDR3 regions were amplified from genomic DNA by means of the immunoSEQ Assay, a bias-controlled multiplex PCR. For the original study's pipeline: The number of nucleated cells in each sample was estimated by amplification of reference gene primers within the assay. To quantify the absolute abundance of each unique TCRbeta CDR3 rearrangement, sequence reads were collapsed and filtered. Productive Simpson clonality was computed per sample as the square root of Simpson's diversity index over productive rearrangements. Entries here come from immuneACCESS through TCRdb and include only in-frame sequences with V and J called. Some clones fail to appear in such tables; in the studies checked, an unresolved V gene covers under half of the shortfall, and the cause of the remainder is unknown. V and J calls and clone size come straight from that table; D and trimming were deduced from the DNA. The sample contains roughly 230,000 clones, 65% to 90% of them found a single time. 4% to 6% of the sample lies in the top ten.

This sequence uses TRBV15 and TRBJ2-3; 7 bases in the middle match TRBD2. Sequenced input: peripheral blood. The origin of this receptor is a man between 45 and 60 years old with COVID-19, enrolled during active disease. The CDR3 region has the sequence CATSREVGGTSTDTQYF. The DNA sequence is as follows: TGTGCCACCAGCAGAGAGGTCGGGGGGACTAGCACAGATACGCAGTATTTT.